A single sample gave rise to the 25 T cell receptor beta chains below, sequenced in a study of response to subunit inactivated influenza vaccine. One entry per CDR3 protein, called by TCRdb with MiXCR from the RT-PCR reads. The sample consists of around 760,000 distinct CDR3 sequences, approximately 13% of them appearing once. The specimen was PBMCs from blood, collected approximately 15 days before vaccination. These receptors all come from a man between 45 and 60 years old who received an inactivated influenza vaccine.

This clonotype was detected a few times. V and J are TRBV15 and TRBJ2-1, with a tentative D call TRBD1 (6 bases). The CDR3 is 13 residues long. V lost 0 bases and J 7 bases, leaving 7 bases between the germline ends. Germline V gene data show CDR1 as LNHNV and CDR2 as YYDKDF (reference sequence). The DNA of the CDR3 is TGTGCCACCAGCAGAGATCAGGGGAATGAGCAGTTCTTC. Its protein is CATSRDQGNEQFF. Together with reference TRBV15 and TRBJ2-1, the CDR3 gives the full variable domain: DAMVIQNPRYQVTQFGKPVTLSCSQTLNHNVMYWYQQKSSQAPKLLFHYYDKDFNNEADTPDNFQSRRPNTSFCFLDIRSPGLGDTAMYLCATSRDQGNEQFFGPGTRLTVL.

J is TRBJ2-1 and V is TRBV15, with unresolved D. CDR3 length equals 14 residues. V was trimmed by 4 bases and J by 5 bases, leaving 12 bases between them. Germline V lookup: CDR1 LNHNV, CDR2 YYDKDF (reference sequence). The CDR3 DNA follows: TGTGCCACCAGCATAAGTCGGCTAAACAATGAGCAGTTCTTC. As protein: CATSISRLNNEQFF.

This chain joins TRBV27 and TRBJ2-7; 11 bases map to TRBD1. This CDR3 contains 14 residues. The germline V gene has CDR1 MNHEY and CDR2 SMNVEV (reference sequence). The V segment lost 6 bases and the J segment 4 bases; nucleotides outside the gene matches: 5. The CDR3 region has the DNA TGTGCCAGCAGACCCGGGACAGGGGGGTACGAGCAGTACTTC. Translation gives CASRPGTGGYEQYF.

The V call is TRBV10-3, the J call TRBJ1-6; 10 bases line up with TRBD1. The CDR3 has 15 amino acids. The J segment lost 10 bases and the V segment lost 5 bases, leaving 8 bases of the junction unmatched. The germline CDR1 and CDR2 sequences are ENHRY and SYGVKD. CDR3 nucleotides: TGTGCCATCAGTCCCGGGACAGGGGATGGCTCACCCCTCCACTTT. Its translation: CAISPGTGDGSPLHF.

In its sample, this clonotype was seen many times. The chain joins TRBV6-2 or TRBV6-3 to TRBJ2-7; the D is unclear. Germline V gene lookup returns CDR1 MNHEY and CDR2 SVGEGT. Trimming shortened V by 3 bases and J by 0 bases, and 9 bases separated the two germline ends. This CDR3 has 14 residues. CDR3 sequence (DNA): TGTGCCAGCAGTTATTACACCTCCTCCTACGAGCAGTACTTC. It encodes CASSYYTSSYEQYF.

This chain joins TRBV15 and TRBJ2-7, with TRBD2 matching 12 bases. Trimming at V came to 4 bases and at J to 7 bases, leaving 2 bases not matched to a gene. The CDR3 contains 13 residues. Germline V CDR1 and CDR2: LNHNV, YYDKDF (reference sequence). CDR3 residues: CATSTGLAGEQYF. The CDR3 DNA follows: TGTGCCACCAGCACAGGACTAGCGGGGGAGCAGTACTTC.

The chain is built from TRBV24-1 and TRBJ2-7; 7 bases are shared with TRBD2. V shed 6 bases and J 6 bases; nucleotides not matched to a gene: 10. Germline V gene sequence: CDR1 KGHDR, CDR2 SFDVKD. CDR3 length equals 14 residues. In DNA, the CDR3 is TGTGCCACCAGTCGCGGGGGAGGTCTATCCGAGCAGTACTTC. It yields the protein CATSRGGGLSEQYF.

The CDR3 nucleotides read TGCAGTGCTAGAGCCCACAGATACGAGCAGTACTTC. Residues: CSARAHRYEQYF. V and J are TRBV20-1 and TRBJ2-7, with D uncertain. The V gene lost 1 base and the J gene lost 4 bases, with 8 bases spanning the gap. Per the germline V gene, CDR1 is DFQATT and CDR2 is SNEGSKA (reference sequence). The CDR3 is 12 residues long.

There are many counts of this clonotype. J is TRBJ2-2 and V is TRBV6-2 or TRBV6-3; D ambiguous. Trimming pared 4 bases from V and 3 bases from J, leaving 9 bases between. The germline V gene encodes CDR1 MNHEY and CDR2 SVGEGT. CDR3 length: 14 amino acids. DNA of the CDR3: TGTGCCAGCAGTTTCGGGCCGTACACCGGGGAGCTGTTTTTT. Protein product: CASSFGPYTGELFF.

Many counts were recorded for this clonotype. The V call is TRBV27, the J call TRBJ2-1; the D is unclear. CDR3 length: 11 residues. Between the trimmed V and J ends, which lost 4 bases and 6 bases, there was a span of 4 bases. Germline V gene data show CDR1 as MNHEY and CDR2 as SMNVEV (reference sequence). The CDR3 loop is CASSWFNEQFF. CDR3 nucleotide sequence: TGTGCCAGCAGTTGGTTCAATGAGCAGTTCTTC.

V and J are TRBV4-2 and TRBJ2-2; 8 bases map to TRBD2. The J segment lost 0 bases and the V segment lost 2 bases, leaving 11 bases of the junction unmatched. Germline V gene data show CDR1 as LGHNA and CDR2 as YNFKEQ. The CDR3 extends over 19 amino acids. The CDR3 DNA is TGTGCCAGCAGCCAAACGTTAGCGGGACACCTCTCGAACACCGGGGAGCTGTTTTTT. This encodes CASSQTLAGHLSNTGELFF.

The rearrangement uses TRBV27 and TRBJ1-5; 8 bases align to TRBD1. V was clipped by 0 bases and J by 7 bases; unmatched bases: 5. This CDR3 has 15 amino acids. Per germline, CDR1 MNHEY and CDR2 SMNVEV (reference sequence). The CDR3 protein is CASSLSRTGRQPQHF. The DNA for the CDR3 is TGTGCCAGCAGTTTATCCAGGACAGGGAGACAGCCCCAGCATTTT.

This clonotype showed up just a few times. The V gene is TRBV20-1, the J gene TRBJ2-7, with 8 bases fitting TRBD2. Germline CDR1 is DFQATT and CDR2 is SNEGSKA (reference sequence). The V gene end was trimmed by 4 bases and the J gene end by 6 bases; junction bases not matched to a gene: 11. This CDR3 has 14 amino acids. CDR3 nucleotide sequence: TGCAGTGCTAAACCGTCTAGCGGGTACTTCGAGCAGTACTTC. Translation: CSAKPSSGYFEQYF.

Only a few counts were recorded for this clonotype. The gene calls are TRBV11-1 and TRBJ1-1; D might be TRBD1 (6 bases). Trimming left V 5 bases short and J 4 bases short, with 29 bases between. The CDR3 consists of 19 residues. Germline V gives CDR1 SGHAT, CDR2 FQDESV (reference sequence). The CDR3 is CASSPADGLGGGSITEAFF. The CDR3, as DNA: TGTGCCAGCAGCCCTGCGGATGGACTAGGGGGGGGTAGTATCACTGAAGCTTTCTTT.

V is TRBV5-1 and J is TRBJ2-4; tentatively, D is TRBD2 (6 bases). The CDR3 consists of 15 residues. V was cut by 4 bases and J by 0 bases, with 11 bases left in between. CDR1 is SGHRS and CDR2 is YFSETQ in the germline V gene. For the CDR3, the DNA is TGCGCCAGCAGCACGGGACTCCTAGCCAAAAACATTCAGTACTTC. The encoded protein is CASSTGLLAKNIQYF.

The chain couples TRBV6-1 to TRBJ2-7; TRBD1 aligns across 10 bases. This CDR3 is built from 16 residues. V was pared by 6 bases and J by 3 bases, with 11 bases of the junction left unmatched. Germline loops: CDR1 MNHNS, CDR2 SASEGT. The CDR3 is CASRRGQGVIDYEQYF. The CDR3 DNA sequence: TGTGCCAGCAGGCGAGGACAGGGGGTAATTGACTACGAGCAGTACTTC.

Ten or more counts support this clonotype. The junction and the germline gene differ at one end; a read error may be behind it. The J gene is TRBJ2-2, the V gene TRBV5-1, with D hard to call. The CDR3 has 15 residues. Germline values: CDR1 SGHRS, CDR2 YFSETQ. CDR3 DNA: TGTGCCAGCAGTTTAGTAGGAGCGAACACCGGGGAGCTGTTTTTT. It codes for CASSLVGANTGELFF.

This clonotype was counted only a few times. This CDR3 is CASTTYGRKYEQYF. The CDR3, as DNA: TGTGCCAGCACCACTTATGGTCGGAAATACGAGCAGTACTTC. This chain uses TRBV6-1 with TRBJ2-7; D uncertain. The CDR3 is made up of 14 amino acids. Trimming pared 7 bases from V and 4 bases from J, leaving 17 bases between. Germline-derived CDR1 and CDR2 are MNHNS and SASEGT.

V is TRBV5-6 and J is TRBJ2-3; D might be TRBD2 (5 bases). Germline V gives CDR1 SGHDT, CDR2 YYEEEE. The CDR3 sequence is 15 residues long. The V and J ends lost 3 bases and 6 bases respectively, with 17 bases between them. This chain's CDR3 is CASSWPSEPGDTQYF. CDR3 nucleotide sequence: TGTGCCAGCAGCTGGCCCTCTGAGCCGGGGGATACGCAGTATTTT.

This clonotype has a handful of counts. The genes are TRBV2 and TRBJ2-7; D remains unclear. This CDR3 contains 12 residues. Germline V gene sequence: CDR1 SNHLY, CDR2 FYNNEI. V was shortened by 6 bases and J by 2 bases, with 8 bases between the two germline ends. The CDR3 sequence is CASRTTAYEQYF. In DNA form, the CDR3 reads TGTGCCAGCAGGACAACAGCCTACGAGCAGTACTTC.

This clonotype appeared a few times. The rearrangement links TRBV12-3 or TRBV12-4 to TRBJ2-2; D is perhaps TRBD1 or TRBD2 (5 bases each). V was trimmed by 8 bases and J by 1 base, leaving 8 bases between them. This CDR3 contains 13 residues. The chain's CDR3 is CASGTVNTGELFF. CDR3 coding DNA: TGTGCCAGCGGGACGGTGAACACCGGGGAGCTGTTTTTT.

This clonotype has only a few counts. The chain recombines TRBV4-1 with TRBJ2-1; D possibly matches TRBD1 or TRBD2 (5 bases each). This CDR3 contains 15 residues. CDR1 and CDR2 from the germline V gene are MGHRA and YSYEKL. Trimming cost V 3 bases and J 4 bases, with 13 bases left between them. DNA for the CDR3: TGCGCCAGCAGCCATTTCCGGGACGTATACAATGAGCAGTTCTTC. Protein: CASSHFRDVYNEQFF.

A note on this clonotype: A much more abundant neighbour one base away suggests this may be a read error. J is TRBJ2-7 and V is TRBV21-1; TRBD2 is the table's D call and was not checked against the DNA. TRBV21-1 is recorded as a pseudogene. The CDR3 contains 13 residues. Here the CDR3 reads CATFPTSGYELYF. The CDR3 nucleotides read TGTGCCACCTTTCCAACTAGCGGCTACGAGCTGTACTTC.

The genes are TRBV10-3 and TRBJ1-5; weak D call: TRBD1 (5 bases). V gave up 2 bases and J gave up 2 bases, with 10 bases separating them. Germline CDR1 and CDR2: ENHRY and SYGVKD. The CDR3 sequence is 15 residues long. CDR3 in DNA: TGTGCCATCAGTGAGCTGGGAGGGGGCAATCAGCCCCAGCATTTT. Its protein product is CAISELGGGNQPQHF.

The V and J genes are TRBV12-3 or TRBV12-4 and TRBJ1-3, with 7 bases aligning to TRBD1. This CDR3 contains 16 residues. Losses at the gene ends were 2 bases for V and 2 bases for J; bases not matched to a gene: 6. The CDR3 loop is CASSLRSGGPGNTIYF. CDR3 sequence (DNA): TGTGCCAGCAGTTTAAGGTCAGGGGGTCCTGGAAACACCATATATTTT.